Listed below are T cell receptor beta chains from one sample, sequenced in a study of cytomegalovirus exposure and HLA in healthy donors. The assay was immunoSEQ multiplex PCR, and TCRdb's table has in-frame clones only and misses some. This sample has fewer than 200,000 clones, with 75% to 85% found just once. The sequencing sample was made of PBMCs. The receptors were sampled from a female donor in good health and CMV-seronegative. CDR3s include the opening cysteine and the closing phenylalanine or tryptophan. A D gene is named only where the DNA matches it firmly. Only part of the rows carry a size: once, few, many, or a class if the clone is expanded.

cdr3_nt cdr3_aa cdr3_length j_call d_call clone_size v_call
TGCGCCAGCAGCCCCCTTGGGGGGGCCTCAAGGAGCTCCTACGAGCAGTACTTC CASSPLGGASRSSYEQYF 18 TRBJ2-7 . . TRBV4-1
TGCGCCAGCAGCCTGGGCCCGACTAGCGGCAGCCGCATTATAACCCAGTACTTC CASSLGPTSGSRIITQYF 18 TRBJ2-5 TRBD2 . TRBV5-1
TGCGCCAGCAGCCAAGAGAGGCGCGGGGGGCAAGAGACCCAGTACTTC CASSQERRGGQETQYF 16 TRBJ2-5 TRBD2 . TRBV4-3
TGTGCCAGCAGTTTTGAAAGGAGTCAGCCCCAGCATTTT CASSFERSQPQHF 13 TRBJ1-5 . . TRBV27
TGCGCCAGCTGCTGGGGCGGGAGTCCCTCCACCGGGGAGCTGTTTTTT CASCWGGSPSTGELFF 16 TRBJ2-2 TRBD2 few TRBV5-1
TGTGCCAGCAGGACACAGGGGGTAACTGGCTACACCTTC CASRTQGVTGYTF 13 TRBJ1-2 TRBD1 . TRBV2
TGTGCCAGCAGTTCCCCTCGCCGGGACAGAACTATAGGCTACACCTTC CASSSPRRDRTIGYTF 16 TRBJ1-2 TRBD1 . TRBV6-5
TGTGCCAGCAGTGAAGCGGGGGGGCGCGATGAGCAGTTCTTC CASSEAGGRDEQFF 14 TRBJ2-1 . . TRBV6-1
TGTGCCACTGGGGACAACTACGAGCAGTACTTC CATGDNYEQYF 11 TRBJ2-7 . . TRBV18
TGTGCCAGCAGTTACGCGCGGGGTAGCAATCAGCCCCAGCATTTT CASSYARGSNQPQHF 15 TRBJ1-5 . . TRBV6-5
TGCGCCAGCAGCTTGAGGCAACAGGGGGGATCGAACACTGAAGCTTTCTTT CASSLRQQGGSNTEAFF 17 TRBJ1-1 TRBD1 . TRBV5-1
TGTGCCAGCAGCCCGACGGGACAGTCTAACTCCGAGCAGTACTTC CASSPTGQSNSEQYF 15 TRBJ2-7 TRBD1 . TRBV7-6
TGCGCCAGCAGCTTGGGGTCCGGAGGGGAGCAGTACTTC CASSLGSGGEQYF 13 TRBJ2-7 . . TRBV5-1
TGTGCCACCAGCAGAGGGACTCTTGGGGGAAACACCATATATTTT CATSRGTLGGNTIYF 15 TRBJ1-3 . . TRBV15
TGTGCCAGCAGCACCCCAGGGGATGGGACCCAGTACTTC CASSTPGDGTQYF 13 TRBJ2-5 . once TRBV9
TGTGCCAGTACAGGGGGTTATCAGCCCCAGCATTTT CASTGGYQPQHF 12 TRBJ1-5 TRBD1 once TRBV19
TGTGCCAGCAGCCAAGGGCGATCTCCAGAAGGGAGGGACGAGCAGTACTTC CASSQGRSPEGRDEQYF 17 TRBJ2-7 TRBD2 . TRBV4-2
TGTGCCAGCTCACCCGCGGACAGAAACACCGGGGAGCTGTTTTTT CASSPADRNTGELFF 15 TRBJ2-2 . . TRBV18
TGTGCCAGCACTCTTGTGGGAGGCACCGGGGAGCTGTTTTTT CASTLVGGTGELFF 14 TRBJ2-2 . few TRBV2
TGTGCCAGCAGATTACAGGGGGCGGGATCCTATAATTCACCCCTCCACTTT CASRLQGAGSYNSPLHF 17 TRBJ1-6 TRBD1 few TRBV27
TGTGCCAGCAGCGTAGGGGGACAGGCGGGCGAGCAGTACTTC CASSVGGQAGEQYF 14 TRBJ2-7 TRBD1 . TRBV9
TGTGCCAGCAGCTTGGGGGACAGGGACGCCGGGGAGCTGTTTTTT CASSLGDRDAGELFF 15 TRBJ2-2 TRBD1 . TRBV5-6
TGCGCCAGTGGACGGGGCAGGACAGCCACTGAAGCTTTCTTT CASGRGRTATEAFF 14 TRBJ1-1 . . TRBV19
TGTGCCAGCAGGTTGATAGCTGGAAACACCATATATTTT CASRLIAGNTIYF 13 TRBJ1-3 . . TRBV7-2
TGTGCCAGCCGCGGGGGGCCGGGTTTCGGTGAGCAGTTCTTC CASRGGPGFGEQFF 14 TRBJ2-1 TRBD2 . TRBV7-2
TGTGCCAGCAGCTTAGAAGTACTGGGACTAAAGGCTTTCTTT CASSLEVLGLKAFF 14 TRBJ1-1 . . TRBV7-9
TGCGCCAGCAGCTTGGCCGGCAGGGAGGGACACTATGGCTACACCTTC CASSLAGREGHYGYTF 16 TRBJ1-2 . . TRBV5-1
TGTGCCAGCAGCTTAGACAGGGGGCTGGGGGAGCAGTACTTC CASSLDRGLGEQYF 14 TRBJ2-7 TRBD1 . TRBV7-2
TGTGCCAGCAGTCTTACAGCGGGAGTATACAATGAGCAGTTCTTC CASSLTAGVYNEQFF 15 TRBJ2-1 TRBD2 . TRBV7-2
TGTGCCAGCAGCCCACTCCTCGGGGTTGAGACCCAGTACTTC CASSPLLGVETQYF 14 TRBJ2-5 . . TRBV9
TGCAGCGTTGCTGCCAAAAACAGTCAGTACTTC CSVAAKNSQYF 11 TRBJ2-4 . few TRBV29-1
TGCGCCAGCAGCCAAGTCAGCGGGGGGGCGTTTGAGCAGTACTTC CASSQVSGGAFEQYF 15 TRBJ2-7 TRBD2 . TRBV4-3
TGTGCCAGCAGTGATCAGGGCAGTTACACAGATACGCAGTATTTT CASSDQGSYTDTQYF 15 TRBJ2-3 . . TRBV6-1
TGTGCCAGCAGTTTATCCTCCGAGAAGACGGGCACCTTC CASSLSSEKTGTF 13 TRBJ1-2 . few TRBV27
TGTGCCAGCAGCTTATATCCGGGGAGGACAGATACGCAGTATTTT CASSLYPGRTDTQYF 15 TRBJ2-3 . few TRBV7-2
TGTGCCAGCACCTTGGGGGGTACTGAAGCTTTCTTT CASTLGGTEAFF 12 TRBJ1-1 . . TRBV7-9